Listed here are 12 T cell receptor beta chains from one sample, sequenced in a study of T cells in Graves' hyperthyroidism and ophthalmopathy (dated by TCRdb to the late 2010s). Receptor amplification or capture employed multiplex PCR. The listed sequencing device is Illumina HiSeq 2000. Amplification of TCR beta CDR3 regions was carried out from RNA transcripts. The first round of RT-PCR for the TCR CDR3 was performed with the HTBI primer set and the Qiagen OneStep RT-PCR kit. TCRdb reworked the public reads: Q25 trimming with fastp, MiXCR clone assembly, productive beta chains retained. When rows share a CDR3 protein, they turn into one entry using the most common DNA and genes. This sample has hundreds of thousands of distinct CDR3 sequences in its table, and about 18% of those were observed once. The top ten clonotypes cover around 57% of the sample. The material sequenced was blood. Receptors were obtained from a woman aged 55-75 years with Graves' ophthalmopathy.

Many counts were recorded for this clonotype. The gene calls are TRBV7-2 and TRBJ1-4; D call uncertain. The V gene's germline CDR1 is SGHTA and CDR2 FQGNSA. Between the trimmed V and J ends, which lost 5 bases and 7 bases, there was a span of 8 bases. This CDR3 is 12 amino acids long. The DNA of the CDR3 is TGTGCCAGCAGCCCTGGGCGTGAAAAACTGTTTTTT. The encoded protein is CASSPGREKLFF.

V and J are TRBV2 and TRBJ2-2; D gene ambiguous. Trimming cost V 5 bases and J 13 bases, with 11 bases left between them. Germline CDR1 SNHLY, CDR2 FYNNEI. CDR3 length equals 11 residues. The CDR3: CASSRPGWLFF. CDR3 coding DNA: TGTGCCAGCAGTAGGCCTGGTTGGCTGTTTTTT.

The V and J genes are TRBV28 and TRBJ1-4; possibly TRBD1 for D (5 bases). This CDR3 spans 16 amino acids. V gave up 9 bases and J gave up 4 bases, with 21 bases separating them. CDR1 and CDR2 (germline): MDHEN, SYDVKM. CDR3 amino acids: CASESQRGLGNEKLFF. CDR3 nucleotide sequence: TGTGCCAGTGAAAGTCAAAGGGGTCTCGGTAATGAAAAACTGTTTTTT. The whole variable domain, filled in from reference TRBV28 and TRBJ1-4, reads DVKVTQSSRYLVKRTGEKVFLECVQDMDHENMFWYRQDPGLGLRLIYFSYDVKMKEKGDIPEGYSVSREKKERFSLILESASTNQTSMYLCASESQRGLGNEKLFFGSGTQLSVL.

This chain connects TRBV6-1 to TRBJ2-4; TRBD2 matches at 10 bases. Trimming removed 8 bases from V and 8 bases from J; junction bases left unmatched: 12. CDR1 MNHNS and CDR2 SASEGT come from the germline V gene. This CDR3 contains 15 residues. The CDR3 DNA reads as TGTGCCAGCTGGGCTAGCGGGAGAGGGCGGGACATTCAGTACTTC. Translated, it gives CASWASGRGRDIQYF.

This clonotype was recorded at least ten times. Here the CDR3 reads CASSEDANYGYTF. The CDR3 nucleotides read TGTGCCAGCAGTGAGGACGCTAACTATGGCTACACCTTC. This chain connects TRBV2 to TRBJ1-2; no clear D. CDR3 length equals 13 residues. Trimming pared 3 bases from V and 0 bases from J, leaving 5 bases between. Germline V CDR1 and CDR2: SNHLY, FYNNEI.

This clonotype turned up a few times. V is TRBV6-1 and J is TRBJ2-7; D is unclear. Germline V CDR1 and CDR2: MNHNS, SASEGT. The V end was cut by 5 bases, the J end by 6 bases, with 14 bases between. The CDR3 totals 13 residues. CDR3 nucleotide sequence: TGTGCCAGCAGTTACCGGATCGTAGTCGAGCAGTACTTC. As protein: CASSYRIVVEQYF.

This clonotype came up a few times. The gene calls are TRBV12-3 or TRBV12-4 and TRBJ1-2; TRBD1 matches 10 bases. J was trimmed by 8 bases and V by 1 base; bases with no gene match: 10. This CDR3 is 16 amino acids long. CDR3 in amino acids: CASSLGTGGGYRGYTF. As DNA, the CDR3 is TGTGCCAGCAGTTTAGGGACAGGGGGAGGATATAGAGGCTACACCTTC.

The CDR3 DNA reads TGTGCCTGGAGTCCCCCCGGGCGGGGCTATGGCTACACCTTC. Translation gives CAWSPPGRGYGYTF. The genes are TRBV30 and TRBJ1-2; no clear D. This CDR3 spans 14 amino acids. V shed 2 bases and J shed 4 bases, with 14 bases lying between them. Germline loops: CDR1 GTSNPN, CDR2 SVGIG (reference sequence).

J is TRBJ2-3 and V is TRBV12-5, with 8 bases that match TRBD1. The length of the CDR3 is 19 residues. V lost 4 bases and J lost 4; bases outside the gene matches: 19. Per germline, CDR1 LGHNT and CDR2 FRNRAP. The CDR3 protein is CASGSQDPIDRGEADTQYF. The CDR3 bases are TGTGCTAGTGGTTCCCAGGACCCTATCGACAGGGGAGAGGCAGATACGCAGTATTTT.

A few counts support this clonotype. A much larger clone is a single base away; this may be a read error. CDR3 nucleotide sequence: TGTGCCAGCCAACAGGGGTGGGGCACTGAAGCTTTCTTT. Translated: CASQQGWGTEAFF. V usage is TRBV2 and J usage is TRBJ1-1, with TRBD1 matching over 7 bases. Trimming removed 8 bases from V and 4 bases from J; junction bases left unmatched: 7. This CDR3 region has 13 residues. Germline CDR1 reads SNHLY; CDR2 reads FYNNEI.

CDR3 coding DNA: TGTGCCAGCAGCCCACTGGGACAGGGCGGCTCACCCCTCCACTTT. This gives the protein CASSPLGQGGSPLHF. The chain links TRBV14 to TRBJ1-6; TRBD1 agrees at 9 bases. Germline V gene sequence: CDR1 SGHDN, CDR2 FVKESK. The CDR3 has 15 amino acids. The V and J ends lost 4 bases and 10 bases, in that order; junction bases with no gene match: 8.

The sample holds many counts of this clonotype. The J gene is TRBJ1-5, the V gene TRBV28; the D is unclear. V gave up 6 bases and J gave up 1 base, with 10 bases separating them. The CDR3 has 14 amino acids. Germline lookup yields CDR1 MDHEN and CDR2 SYDVKM. The CDR3 reads CASSRGWSNQPQHF. CDR3 coding DNA: TGTGCCAGCAGCCGAGGTTGGAGCAATCAGCCCCAGCATTTT.